These 23 T cell receptor beta chains came from one sample sequenced in a study of T cells in Graves' hyperthyroidism and ophthalmopathy. The investigators amplified TCR beta CDR3 regions from RNA transcripts. Primed by the HTBI set, a first-round RT-PCR was run on the TCR CDR3. TCRdb re-called the multiplex PCR reads through MiXCR, storing one row per CDR3 protein. The sample comprises about 570,000 distinct CDR3 sequences, around 46% of which are singletons, and around 20% rests with the top ten. The material sequenced was peripheral blood or thyroid tissue (not recorded which). The receptor set was obtained from an adult woman with Graves' disease, either hyperthyroidism or ophthalmopathy (not recorded which).

This clonotype was found once. The J gene is TRBJ2-2, the V gene TRBV20-1; D is ambiguous. CDR1 is DFQATT and CDR2 is SNEGSKA in the germline V gene (reference sequence). The V end lost 3 bases, the J end lost 7 bases, and 3 bases lay between the germline ends. CDR3 length: 10 residues. The CDR3 here is CSASSGELFF. The CDR3 DNA follows: TGCAGTGCTAGTAGCGGGGAGCTGTTTTTT.

Concerning this clonotype itself: Its ends do not fully match the called genes, so a read error is possible. The genes are TRBV10-3 and TRBJ1-2; TRBD1 is a possible D gene (6 bases). The CDR3 runs 15 residues. Germline V gene data show CDR1 as ENHRY and CDR2 as SYGVKD. Here the CDR3 reads CASSEQGVLNYGYTF. In DNA form, the CDR3 reads TGTGCCAGCAGTGAACAGGGTGTCTTGAACTATGGCTACACCTTC.

V and J are TRBV7-9 and TRBJ2-1, with 7 bases aligning to TRBD1. The J call is uncertain, as TRBJ2-7 better fits the DNA end. Per germline, CDR1 SEHNR and CDR2 FQNEAQ (reference sequence). This CDR3 has 15 amino acids. The CDR3 nucleotides read TGTGCCAGCAGCAGGACAGGTAGTACGAGGTCCGAGCAGTACTTC. Protein sequence: CASSRTGSTRSEQYF.

This clonotype was counted at least ten times. V and J are TRBV5-1 and TRBJ2-5; perhaps D is TRBD1 or TRBD2 (5 bases each). Germline V gene lookup returns CDR1 SGHRS and CDR2 YFSETQ. Trimming stripped 4 bases from V and 5 bases from J, with 18 bases between. This CDR3 spans 15 amino acids. The CDR3 DNA follows: TGCGCCAGCAGCCCAACTCCCGGGGCCCCTGAGACCCAGTACTTC. Translated, it gives CASSPTPGAPETQYF.

The sample holds a few counts of this clonotype. The chain joins TRBV7-2 to TRBJ1-1; 12 bases align to TRBD1. This CDR3 spans 15 amino acids. CDR1 and CDR2 from the germline V gene are SGHTA and FQGNSA. The V segment lost 8 bases and the J segment 2 bases; nucleotides outside the gene matches: 6. The CDR3 DNA reads TGTGCCAGCCCGGGACAGGGGGCATCTAACACTGAAGCTTTCTTT. Translation: CASPGQGASNTEAFF.

This clonotype was detected a few times. The chain is built from TRBV19 and TRBJ1-5, with D uncertain. V was clipped by 3 bases and J by 4 bases, with 13 bases between them. Germline-derived CDR1 and CDR2 are LNHDA and SQIVND (reference sequence). This CDR3 has 15 amino acids. This CDR3 is CASSMNGVGNQPQHF. CDR3 DNA sequence: TGTGCCAGTAGTATGAACGGGGTCGGGAATCAGCCCCAGCATTTT.

This clonotype was seen a handful of times. The CDR3 is CASSEPLAQETQYF. Here the CDR3 DNA reads TGTGCCAGCAGTGAACCCCTGGCGCAAGAGACCCAGTACTTC. The chain joins TRBV25-1 to TRBJ2-5, with D unclear. CDR1 and CDR2 from the germline V gene are MGHDK and SYGVNS. This CDR3 has 14 amino acids. V was shortened by 2 bases and J by 2 bases, with 9 bases between the two germline ends. Full variable domain (rest looked up from reference TRBV25-1 and TRBJ2-5): EADIYQTPRYLVIGTGKKITLECSQTMGHDKMYWYQQDPGMELHLIHYSYGVNSTEKGDLSSESTVSRIRTEHFPLTLESARPSHTSQYLCASSEPLAQETQYFGPGTRLLVL.

The J gene is TRBJ1-2, the V gene TRBV20-1, with unresolved D. V lost 3 bases, J lost 0 bases, and 2 bases lay in between. The CDR3 totals 11 residues. Per germline, CDR1 DFQATT and CDR2 SNEGSKA (reference sequence). The chain's CDR3 is CSASSNYGYTF. In DNA form, the CDR3 reads TGCAGTGCTAGTTCTAACTATGGCTACACCTTC.

J is TRBJ2-6 and V is TRBV28; D is perhaps TRBD1 or TRBD2 (5 bases each). This CDR3 spans 19 amino acids. V lost 8 bases and J 4 bases, leaving 27 bases between the germline ends. Germline loops: CDR1 MDHEN, CDR2 SYDVKM. The CDR3 here is CASFRDQSDQPLGANVLTF. The DNA for the CDR3 is TGTGCCAGCTTTAGGGACCAGTCGGACCAACCCCTGGGGGCCAACGTCCTGACTTTC.

The table lists this clonotype with a count of one. V is TRBV20-1 and J is TRBJ2-7; 13 positions match TRBD2. This CDR3 spans 15 amino acids. The ends lost 6 bases at V and 7 bases at J; junction bases unmatched: 12. Germline loops: CDR1 DFQATT, CDR2 SNEGSKA (reference sequence). CDR3: CSATLGTSGTGEQYF. Here the CDR3 DNA reads TGCAGTGCAACCCTCGGGACTAGCGGGACGGGTGAGCAGTACTTC.

The chain couples TRBV20-1 to TRBJ1-5; no reliable D call. The end of the DNA aligns better with TRBJ2-3, so the J call may be wrong. CDR3 length: 14 residues. Germline CDR1 and CDR2: DFQATT and SNEGSKA (reference sequence). In DNA, the CDR3 is TGCAGTGCTAGAGACGCGCTGGGCAATCAGCCCCAGTATTTT. Its translation: CSARDALGNQPQYF.

There are many counts of this clonotype. This sequence joins TRBV6-2 or TRBV6-3 and TRBJ1-1, with D possibly TRBD1 on 5 matching bases. The CDR3 contains 14 residues. Germline loops: CDR1 MNHEY, CDR2 SVGEGT. Trimming took off 2 bases at V and 2 bases at J, with 9 bases between the two ends. This CDR3 is CASSYRQPNTEAFF. The CDR3 region has the DNA TGTGCCAGCAGTTACAGACAGCCTAACACTGAAGCTTTCTTT.

This clonotype has at least ten counts. V gene TRBV7-8 combines with J gene TRBJ2-5; tentatively, D is TRBD2 (5 bases). V was trimmed by 3 bases and J by 2 bases, leaving 28 bases between them. The CDR3 covers 20 residues. Germline assignment: CDR1 SGHVS and CDR2 FQNEAQ. CDR3 nucleotide sequence: TGTGCCAGCAGCTTCCCGACAACTAGTGGATGGCCAGACAATCAAGAGACCCAGTACTTC. Translation gives CASSFPTTSGWPDNQETQYF.

A note on this clonotype: The conserved closing phenylalanine or tryptophan is absent in this CDR3, likely reflecting a read error. The DNA is omitted, as the CDR3 cannot be located on it reliably, and the CDR3 follows TCRdb's listing. This sequence joins TRBV15 and TRBJ2-5; no DNA check was done on the table's D call, TRBD2. Germline V lookup: CDR1 LNHNV, CDR2 YYDKDF (reference sequence). Counting both end residues, the CDR3 totals 8 amino acids. The CDR3 loop reads CATSSGTS.

V is TRBV20-1 and J is TRBJ1-1; D remains ambiguous. CDR1 is DFQATT, CDR2 SNEGSKA, per germline (reference sequence). CDR3 length: 15 amino acids. Trimming took 2 bases from V and 5 from J, leaving 18 bases between them. The CDR3 nucleotides are TGCAGTGCTAGATTGTTTGAGGGAAGTAGGACTGAAGCTTTCTTT. Encoded protein: CSARLFEGSRTEAFF.

The chain joins TRBV2 to TRBJ2-1, with 7 bases matching TRBD2. J gave up 7 bases and V 5 bases, and 17 bases lay outside the gene matches. CDR1 and CDR2 from the germline V gene are SNHLY and FYNNEI. This CDR3 is built from 17 residues. CDR3 DNA sequence: TGTGCCAGCAGTCCTCGCTTTGGGGCGGGAGTACGGAATGAGCAGTTCTTC. Translating gives CASSPRFGAGVRNEQFF. Full variable domain (remainder filled in from reference TRBV2 and TRBJ2-1): EPEVTQTPSHQVTQMGQEVILRCVPISNHLYFYWYRQILGQKVEFLVSFYNNEISEKSEIFDDQFSVERPDGSNFTLKIRSTKLEDSAMYFCASSPRFGAGVRNEQFFGPGTRLTVL.

In this sample, this clonotype turned up many times. The chain joins TRBV6-5 to TRBJ2-7; D possibly matches TRBD1 or TRBD2 (6 bases each). With 4 bases removed from V and 4 bases from J, the gap between germline ends came to 14 bases. CDR3 length equals 14 residues. Germline lookup yields CDR1 MNHEY and CDR2 SVGAGI. The CDR3 DNA reads TGTGCCAGCAGTTTTGCAAGGGGGGCATACGAGCAGTACTTC. This gives the protein CASSFARGAYEQYF.

The chain links TRBV10-3 to TRBJ1-5; TRBD1 aligns across 7 bases. Germline V CDR1 and CDR2: ENHRY, SYGVKD. This CDR3 has 14 amino acids. With 6 bases clipped from V and 4 bases from J, the junction kept 6 bases outside the gene matches. Written as DNA, the CDR3 is TGTGCCATCAGCCCGGGACAGCAAAATCAGCCCCAGCATTTT. Its protein is CAISPGQQNQPQHF.

In its sample, this clonotype was seen many times. The J gene is TRBJ2-7, the V gene TRBV7-3; D is ambiguous. Germline V gives CDR1 SGHTA, CDR2 FQGTGA. Between the trimmed V and J ends, which lost 2 bases and 5 bases, there was a span of 10 bases. The length of the CDR3 is 13 residues. The CDR3 loop reads CASSLGPQDEQYF. The CDR3 nucleotides are TGTGCCAGCAGCTTAGGCCCCCAAGACGAGCAGTACTTC.

There are many counts of this clonotype. V and J are TRBV5-1 and TRBJ2-6; tentatively, D is TRBD1 (6 bases). From germline, CDR1 is SGHRS and CDR2 YFSETQ. Trimming shortened V by 0 bases and J by 1 base, and 14 bases separated the two germline ends. The CDR3 loop spans 18 amino acids. The CDR3: CASSLGTALKSGANVLTF. The CDR3 region has the DNA TGCGCCAGCAGCTTGGGGACAGCCCTGAAGTCTGGGGCCAACGTCCTGACTTTC.

The chain employs TRBV28 and TRBJ1-2; no reliable D call. The length of the CDR3 is 14 residues. V was trimmed by 1 base and J by 2 bases, leaving 8 bases between them. The V gene's germline CDR1 is MDHEN and CDR2 SYDVKM. CDR3 coding DNA: TGTGCCAGCAGTTTATTGGCAGACAACTATGGCTACACCTTC. Translation gives CASSLLADNYGYTF.

This clonotype was counted many times. The junction and the germline gene differ at one end; a read error may be behind it. The V and J genes are TRBV29-1 and TRBJ1-1, with D unclear. This CDR3 region has 14 residues. Per germline, CDR1 SQVTM and CDR2 ANQGSEA. CDR3 sequence reads: CSVGDTIQNTDAFF. The CDR3 DNA sequence: TGCAGCGTTGGGGATACGATACAAAACACTGATGCTTTCTTT.

The sample holds many counts of this clonotype. This chain uses TRBV10-3 with TRBJ2-2; D ambiguous. Germline V CDR1 and CDR2: ENHRY, SYGVKD. The CDR3 is 15 amino acids. Trimming removed 11 bases from V and 2 bases from J, with 18 bases in between. The CDR3 sequence is CAARGRPSNTGELFF. In DNA, the CDR3 is TGTGCCGCTCGAGGCCGACCGAGCAACACCGGGGAGCTGTTTTTT.